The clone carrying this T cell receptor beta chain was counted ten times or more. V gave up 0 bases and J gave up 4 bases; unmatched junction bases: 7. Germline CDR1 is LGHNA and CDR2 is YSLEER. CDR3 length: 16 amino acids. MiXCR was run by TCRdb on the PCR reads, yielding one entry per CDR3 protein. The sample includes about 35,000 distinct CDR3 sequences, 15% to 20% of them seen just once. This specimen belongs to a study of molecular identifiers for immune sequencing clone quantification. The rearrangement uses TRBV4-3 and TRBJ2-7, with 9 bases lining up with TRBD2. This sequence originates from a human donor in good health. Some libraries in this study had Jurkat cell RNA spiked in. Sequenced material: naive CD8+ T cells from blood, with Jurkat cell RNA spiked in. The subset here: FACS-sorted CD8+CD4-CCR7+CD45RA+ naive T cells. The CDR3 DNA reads TGCGCCAGCAGCCAAGATCGGCCTAGCGGGATTTACGAGCAGTACTTC. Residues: CASSQDRPSGIYEQYF.